These T cell receptor beta chains were read from a single sample in a study of CD8 T cells in Susac syndrome. TCRdb re-called the immunoSEQ multiplex PCR reads through MiXCR, storing one row per CDR3 protein. This sample has about 300,000 distinct CDR3 sequences, with about nine tenths found just once. The source material was CD8+ T cells from PBMCs. These receptors all stem from a human donor with multiple sclerosis. CDR3s leave out the opening cysteine and the closing phenylalanine or tryptophan.

J gene	V gene	CDR3 protein
TRBJ1-1	TRBV27	ASSFDSNTEAF
TRBJ2-7	TRBV28	ASSFSSLYEQY
TRBJ1-1	TRBV4-1	ASSTGTGAMNTEAF
TRBJ2-3	TRBV9	ASSGGGGGTDTQY
TRBJ2-6	TRBV28	ASCDGRWANVLT
TRBJ2-5	TRBV11-2	ASSLSSSLAETQY
TRBJ2-7	TRBV4-3	ASSPSPRDEQY
TRBJ2-5	TRBV25-1	ASSELGAGGPQETQY
TRBJ1-1	TRBV2	ADGQGNTEAF
TRBJ2-4	TRBV27	ASSLGLEGIQY
TRBJ2-1	TRBV6-1	ASLPLGGGSYNEQF
TRBJ2-2	TRBV20-1	SVQTSGRDTGELF